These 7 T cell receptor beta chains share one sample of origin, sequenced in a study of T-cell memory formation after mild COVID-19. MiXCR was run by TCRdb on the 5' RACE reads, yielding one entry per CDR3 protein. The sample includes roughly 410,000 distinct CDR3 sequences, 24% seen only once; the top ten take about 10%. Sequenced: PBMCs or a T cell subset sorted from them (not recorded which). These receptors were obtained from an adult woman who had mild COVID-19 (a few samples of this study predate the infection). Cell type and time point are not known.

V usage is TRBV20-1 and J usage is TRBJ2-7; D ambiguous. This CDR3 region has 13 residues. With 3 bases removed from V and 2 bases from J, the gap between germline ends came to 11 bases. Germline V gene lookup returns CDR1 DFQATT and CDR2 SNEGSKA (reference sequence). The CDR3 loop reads CSASNRAPYEQYF. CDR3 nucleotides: TGCAGTGCTAGTAATAGGGCACCCTACGAGCAGTACTTC.

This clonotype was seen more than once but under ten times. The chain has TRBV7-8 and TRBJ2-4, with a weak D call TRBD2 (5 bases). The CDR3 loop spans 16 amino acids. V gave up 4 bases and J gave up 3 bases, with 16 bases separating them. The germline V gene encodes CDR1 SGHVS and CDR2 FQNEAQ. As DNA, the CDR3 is TGTGCCAGCAGCTCACTACGGGATCTCGGCAAAAACATTCAGTACTTC. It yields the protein CASSSLRDLGKNIQYF.

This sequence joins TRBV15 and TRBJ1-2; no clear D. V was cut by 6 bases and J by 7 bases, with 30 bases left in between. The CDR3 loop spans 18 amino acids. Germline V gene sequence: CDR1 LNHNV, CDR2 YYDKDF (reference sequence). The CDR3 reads CATRPWLESPRRRGGYTF. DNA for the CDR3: TGTGCCACCAGGCCCTGGCTCGAGTCGCCGCGAAGACGGGGTGGCTACACCTTC.

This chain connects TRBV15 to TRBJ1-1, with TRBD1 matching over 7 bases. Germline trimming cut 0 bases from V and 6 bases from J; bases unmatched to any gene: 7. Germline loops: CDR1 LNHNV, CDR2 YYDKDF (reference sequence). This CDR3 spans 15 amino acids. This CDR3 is CATSRDLQGISEAFF. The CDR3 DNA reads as TGTGCCACCAGCAGAGATTTACAGGGGATCTCTGAAGCTTTCTTT.

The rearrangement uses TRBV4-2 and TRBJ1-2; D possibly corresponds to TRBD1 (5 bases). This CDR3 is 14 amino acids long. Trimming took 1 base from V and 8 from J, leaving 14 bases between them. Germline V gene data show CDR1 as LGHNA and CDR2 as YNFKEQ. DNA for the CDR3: TGTGCCAGCAGCCAAGTCCCCCGGGACGGCGGCTACACCTTC. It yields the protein CASSQVPRDGGYTF.

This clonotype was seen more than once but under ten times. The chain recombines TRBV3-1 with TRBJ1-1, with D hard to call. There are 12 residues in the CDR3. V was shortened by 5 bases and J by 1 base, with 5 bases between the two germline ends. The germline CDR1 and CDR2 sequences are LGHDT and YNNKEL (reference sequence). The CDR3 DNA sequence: TGTGCCAGCAGCTTAAAGAACACTGAAGCTTTCTTT. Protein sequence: CASSLKNTEAFF.

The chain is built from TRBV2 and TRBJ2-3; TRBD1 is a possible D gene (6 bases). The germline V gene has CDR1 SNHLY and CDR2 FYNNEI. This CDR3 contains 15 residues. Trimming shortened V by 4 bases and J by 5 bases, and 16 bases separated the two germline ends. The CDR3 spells CASSAIPQGRDTQYF. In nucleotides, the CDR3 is TGTGCCAGCAGTGCGATCCCACAGGGTCGAGATACGCAGTATTTT.